The T cell receptor (beta chain) under discussion was sequenced for a study of blood T cell repertoires in COVID-19 (TCRdb year 2020). Context from the whole study: Samples covering the acute and convalescent phases of COVID-19 were provided by collaborators in the United States, Italy and Spain. The material from the prospective study consisted of cDNA or gDNA derived from T cells, B-cell-depleted T cells, or PBMCs. The dataset comprised deeply sampled blood TCRbeta repertoires from subjects exposed to, actively infected with, or recovered from COVID-19. The repertoires were released in a freely available public database meant as a resource for research on the immune response to SARS-CoV-2. Samples were obtained from the ongoing ImmuneRACE study (first 160 participants) and from roughly 1,300 subjects provided by 6 global collaborators. A de-identified subject ID, COVID-19 status, age in years and sex were almost always included in the sample metadata. Where HLA class I and class II types were available, the types were taken from metadata supplied by the sample provider, not from assay-based typing. What the study reported, not specific to this receptor: The amount of clinical and demographic metadata varied by source and participant and was provided uncurated.

About this clone: Its antigen is still unknown. No per-base quality is available; no much larger clone lies one base away.

Participants in the prospective study were aged roughly 18 to 89 years, lived in 24 United States geographic areas, and enrolled through a virtual design. In the prospective study, cohorts were assigned on the basis of participant-reported clinical history obtained from a screening survey and a study questionnaire. ImmuneRACE Cohort 3 recovered participants were defined by two consecutive negative NP/OP PCR tests, healthcare professional clearance, or symptom resolution. Each participant in the prospective study had whole blood, serum and a nasopharyngeal or oropharyngeal swab collected by mobile phlebotomists. Prospective study participants could optionally give additional blood draws and questionnaires over an approximately two-month period. Prospective study blood samples were shipped either frozen or at room temperature before DNA extraction. TCRbeta CDR3 regions were amplified from genomic DNA by means of the immunoSEQ Assay, a bias-controlled multiplex PCR. The paper's processing steps were these. The number of nucleated cells in each sample was estimated from the amplification of reference gene primers within the assay. Sequence reads were collapsed and filtered to measure the absolute abundance of every unique TCRbeta CDR3 rearrangement. For each sample, productive Simpson clonality was calculated as the square root of Simpson's diversity index over productive rearrangements. TCRdb retrieved this table from immuneACCESS and kept in-frame rearrangements only. Not all clones are present; in checked studies, unresolved V genes account for under half, and no reason is known for the remainder. V and J calls and clone size follow that table, whereas D and trimming were derived from the DNA. This sample gives approximately 220,000 clones in total; roughly 84% of them show up just once. 6.8% of the sample rests with the top ten.

Unmatched junction bases come to 11, with V trimmed by 5 bases and J by 5 bases. Per the germline V gene (reference sequence), MNHEY is the CDR1 and SMNVEV is the CDR2. Spanning cysteine to phenylalanine, the CDR3 consists of 15 amino acids. Only the CDR3 part of the read is kept: 45 bases, read in frame from the first base. The sequence is built from TRBV27 and TRBJ1-2; 7 bases in the junction line up with TRBD1. The sample was PBMCs or T cells enriched from blood (not recorded which). The sequence came from a woman aged 40 to 50 who had recovered from COVID-19. The CDR3 has the sequence CASSGRDSVGYGYTF. The DNA reads TGTGCCAGCAGTGGAAGGGACAGCGTTGGGTATGGCTACACCTTC.